Listed below are T cell receptor beta chains from one sample, sequenced in a study of OX40 agonist ivuxolimab in advanced cancers. The table came from immunoSEQ multiplex PCR; TCRdb's copy has only in-frame clones and leaves some out. The table has about 80,000 clones, 92% seen once; the top ten hold roughly 8.6%. The sample consisted of CD4+ or CD8+ T cells sorted from blood, taken in a trial of the OX40 agonist ivuxolimab. Receptors were obtained from an adult with an advanced solid tumor such as melanoma, head and neck, liver or kidney cancer. CDR3s include the opening cysteine and the closing phenylalanine or tryptophan. D genes are given only for firm matches. The size entry is marked missing in some rows and otherwise reads once, few, many or a size class.

clone_size d_call j_call v_call cdr3_nt cdr3_aa
. . TRBJ2-7 TRBV6-1 TGTGCCAGCAGTGGGGGGGGCCGCTCCTACGAGCAGTACTTC CASSGGGRSYEQYF
. TRBD1 TRBJ1-2 TRBV15 TGTGCCACCAGCCCTCGGACCGGGACAGGGTACGATGGCTACACCTTC CATSPRTGTGYDGYTF
. . TRBJ2-7 TRBV9 TGTGCCAGCAGCTACAGCGACTCCTACGAGCAGTACTTC CASSYSDSYEQYF
. TRBD2 TRBJ2-1 TRBV7-8 TGTGCCAGCAGCTCGCCCTCCCAGCGGGGGGGCCACAATGAGCAGTTCTTC CASSSPSQRGGHNEQFF
. TRBD2 TRBJ2-3 TRBV6-5 TGTGCCAGCAGCCTTAGCGGGCCACGAGATACGCAGTATTTT CASSLSGPRDTQYF
. . TRBJ1-1 TRBV10-3 TGTGCCATCAGTGAAATAGGGGGGGACGGCACTGAAGCTTTCTTT CAISEIGGDGTEAFF
. . TRBJ1-5 TRBV25-1 TGTGCCAGCAGTGAACTTGGGGGCAATCAGCCCCAGCATTTT CASSELGGNQPQHF
. . TRBJ1-2 TRBV28 TGTGCCAGCACACTACAACCTTGGGACTATGGCTACACCTTC CASTLQPWDYGYTF
. TRBD1 TRBJ2-7 TRBV6-1 TGTGCCAGCAGTGTGACAGGGGGCTACGAGCAGTACTTC CASSVTGGYEQYF
. . TRBJ2-2 TRBV6-5 TGTGCCAGCAGTTATCTTGGCGGGAACACCGGGGAGCTGTTTTTT CASSYLGGNTGELFF
. . TRBJ1-2 TRBV7-9 TGTGCCAGCAGCCTCCAGGGTGGCTATGGCTACACCTTC CASSLQGGYGYTF
. . TRBJ1-1 TRBV21-1 TGTGCCAGCAAGCGAGGATACAGGGCTTTGTGGGCTGAAGCTTTCTTT CASKRGYRALWAEAFF
. . TRBJ2-7 TRBV7-9 TGTGCCAGCAGCTTAGCCAACTACGAGCAGTACTTC CASSLANYEQYF
. TRBD1 TRBJ2-2 TRBV11-2 TGTGCCAGCAGCTTAGATCAAGGGGACAGATACACCGGGGAGCTGTTTTTT CASSLDQGDRYTGELFF
. TRBD1 TRBJ2-7 TRBV7-9 TGTGCCAGCAGCGCCCCCCCGCGACAGGGGAACTCCTACGAGCAGTACTTC CASSAPPRQGNSYEQYF
. . TRBJ2-7 TRBV15 TGTGCCACCAGCGCAGGGTACCGCTACGAGCAGTACTTC CATSAGYRYEQYF
. TRBD1 TRBJ2-7 TRBV4-2 TGTGCCAGCAGCCAAGGCACAGGGGTCGCCTACGAGCAGTACTTC CASSQGTGVAYEQYF
. . TRBJ2-1 TRBV5-1 TGCGCCAGCAGCTTGGGGGCTGAGCAGTTCTTC CASSLGAEQFF
. . TRBJ2-2 TRBV21-1 TGTGCCAGCCTCTCGACAGGTGGTGACACCGGGGAGCTGTTTTTT CASLSTGGDTGELFF
. . TRBJ1-5 TRBV27 TGTGCCAGCAGTTCACAACCCAATCAGCCCCAGCATTTT CASSSQPNQPQHF
. TRBD1 TRBJ2-2 TRBV7-9 TGTGCCAGCAGCCCCGACAGGGACACCGGGGAGCTGTTTTTT CASSPDRDTGELFF
. . TRBJ1-5 TRBV9 TGTGCCAGCAGCGTAGGGGGAGGCAATCAGCCCCAGCATTTT CASSVGGGNQPQHF
. TRBD2 TRBJ2-1 TRBV7-9 TGTGCCAGCAGCTTAGCCCGCGGGGGGGCCCGCAATGAGCAGTTCTTC CASSLARGGARNEQFF
. . TRBJ2-7 TRBV7-9 TGTGCCAGCATCTCGGACAAACAGGGTTCCTCCTACGAGCAGTACTTC CASISDKQGSSYEQYF
. . TRBJ2-7 TRBV4-1 TGCGCCAGCAGCCAAGTCGCGGGGGCGAGGATTGGGCAGTACTTC CASSQVAGARIGQYF
. . TRBJ2-7 TRBV19 TGTGCCAGTAGTATAGGGACAGACTCCTACGAGCAGTACTTC CASSIGTDSYEQYF
. . TRBJ2-7 TRBV9 TGTGCCAGCAGTTCAAAGGGGGATCTCTACGAGCAGTACTTC CASSSKGDLYEQYF
. . TRBJ1-6 TRBV4-1 TGCGCCAGCAGCCAGGGGGTCACTTATAATTCACCCCTCCACTTT CASSQGVTYNSPLHF
. TRBD1 TRBJ2-1 TRBV27 TGTGCCAGCAGTTTAGGGACAGGGTACAATGAGCAGTTCTTC CASSLGTGYNEQFF
few TRBD1 TRBJ1-2 TRBV9 TGTGCCAGCAGCGTAGATGGACAGGGGCACTATGGCTACACCTTC CASSVDGQGHYGYTF
. . TRBJ1-2 TRBV7-9 TGTGCCAGCAGCTTAGGGGTAGGGCAGTACTATGGCTACACCTTC CASSLGVGQYYGYTF
. . TRBJ2-7 TRBV7-6 TGTGCCAGCACGGCAGGGAGCTCCTACGAGCAGTACTTC CASTAGSSYEQYF
. . TRBJ1-5 TRBV10-3 TGTGCCATCAGTGAGTCGAGGAATAGCAATCAGCCCCAGCATTTT CAISESRNSNQPQHF
. TRBD2 TRBJ2-5 TRBV7-7 TGTGCTAGCAGCCCCTCGGGGGAGGGGACTCAAGAGACCCAGTACTTC CASSPSGEGTQETQYF
once TRBD1 TRBJ1-2 TRBV7-6 TGTGCCAGCAGCCCAGAAACAACATTGACAGGGTATTTCTATGGCTACACCTTC CASSPETTLTGYFYGYTF
. . TRBJ2-7 TRBV27 TGTGCCAGCAGTTTATCCAGACAAACCGAGCAGTACTTC CASSLSRQTEQYF
. . TRBJ2-7 TRBV15 TGTGCCACCAGCAGAGATCGCGGGGATAGCGAGCAGTACTTC CATSRDRGDSEQYF
. . TRBJ1-5 TRBV9 TGTGCCAGCAGCGTAGAAGGGGGTCAGCCCCAGCATTTT CASSVEGGQPQHF
. TRBD2 TRBJ2-2 TRBV5-1 TGCGCCAGCAGCTTTACTAGCGGGGACTATGTTGGAGAGGAGCTGTTTTTT CASSFTSGDYVGEELFF
. TRBD2 TRBJ2-5 TRBV7-8 TGTGCCAGCAGTCGAGAGGCGGGGGAGGAGACCCAGTACTTC CASSREAGEETQYF
. TRBD2 TRBJ2-5 TRBV27 TGTGCCAGCCGCCCCGGCCCGGCTAGCGGACAAGAGACCCAGTACTTC CASRPGPASGQETQYF
. . TRBJ1-1 TRBV7-8 TGTGCCAGCAGCTTAGGAGGGACTTGGAACACTGAAGCTTTCTTT CASSLGGTWNTEAFF
. . TRBJ2-5 TRBV6-6 TGTGCCAGCAGACTCAGGGAAGGAGAGACCCAGTACTTC CASRLREGETQYF
. . TRBJ2-7 TRBV2 TGTGCCAGCTCACCCTTGGGGGGCTACGAGCAGTACTTC CASSPLGGYEQYF
. . TRBJ2-2 TRBV27 TGTGCCAGCAGTTCTCTGCAGGGGTACGACGGGGAGCTGTTTTTT CASSSLQGYDGELFF
. . TRBJ2-3 TRBV6-5 TGTGCCAGCAGTTACGAGGCAGCTAGCACAGATACGCAGTATTTT CASSYEAASTDTQYF
. TRBD2 TRBJ2-3 TRBV9 TGTGCCAGCAGCGTAGGTAGCGGGCCTAGCACAGATACGCAGTATTTT CASSVGSGPSTDTQYF
. TRBD2 TRBJ2-3 TRBV5-4 TGTGCCAGCAGTTCAGGTGGGGTTAGCGGGGGATGGACAGATACGCAGTATTTT CASSSGGVSGGWTDTQYF
. . TRBJ1-1 TRBV5-5 TGTGCCAGCAGCTTGTGGGGGAATGGATACGCTGAAGCTTTCTTT CASSLWGNGYAEAFF
. . TRBJ2-2 TRBV29-1 TGCAGCGTTCTAGGGCACACCGGGGAGCTGTTTTTT CSVLGHTGELFF
. . TRBJ2-3 TRBV4-1 TGCGCCAGCAGCCACCCCTTGGAGGGGGCAAGCACAGATACGCAGTATTTT CASSHPLEGASTDTQYF
. . TRBJ2-7 TRBV10-3 TGTGCCATCAGTGAGACCCTAGCGCCTTTGGAACAGTACTTC CAISETLAPLEQYF
. . TRBJ1-1 TRBV7-6 TGTGCCAGCAGCTTAGGTTGGGGGAGGGCTGAAGCTTTCTTT CASSLGWGRAEAFF
. . TRBJ2-2 TRBV9 TGTGCCAGCAGCATAGGGGCGGGGGAGCTGTTTTTT CASSIGAGELFF
once . TRBJ1-2 TRBV29-1 TGCAGCGTGACAGGAGCCGCCTCCTATGGCTACACCTTC CSVTGAASYGYTF
. . TRBJ1-1 TRBV9 TGTGCCAGCAGCCCCCCGGGCGGGAACACTGAAGCTTTCTTT CASSPPGGNTEAFF
. . TRBJ1-1 TRBV27 TGTGCCAGCACCCCCTGGGCCGCGAGCACTGAAGCTTTCTTT CASTPWAASTEAFF
. . TRBJ2-2 TRBV7-2 TGTGCCAGCAGCTTAGCGGGAGAGGGGACCACCGGGGAGCTGTTTTTT CASSLAGEGTTGELFF
. TRBD2 TRBJ2-1 TRBV27 TGTGCCAGCAGTTTTTTGGGGGGGGATAGTACCCTACAGTTCTTC CASSFLGGDSTLQFF
. TRBD2 TRBJ2-2 TRBV6-1 TGTGCCAGCAGTGAACGGTTCGGGGGGGAGTACACCGGGGAGCTGTTTTTT CASSERFGGEYTGELFF